These 21 T cell receptor beta chains share one sample of origin, sequenced in a study of technical replicates of blood from a few donors. Data came from immunoSEQ multiplex PCR; TCRdb stores just in-frame clones and leaves some out. The sample consists of just over 70,000 clones, about 94% of them appearing once. The sequenced sample was T cells isolated from PBMCs. The receptors here all came from a human donor in good health.

The rearrangement uses TRBV5-4 and TRBJ2-3, with TRBD2 identical over 9 bases. The CDR3 consists of 16 residues. Germline CDR1 SGHNT, CDR2 YYREEE (reference sequence). V lost 0 bases to trimming and J lost 2 bases; unmatched junction nucleotides: 4. The CDR3 reads CASSLGLAELTDTQYF. The DNA for the CDR3 is TGTGCCAGCAGCTTGGGACTAGCGGAGCTCACAGATACGCAGTATTTT.

V is TRBV20-1 and J is TRBJ1-3; D not certain. Germline V CDR1 and CDR2: DFQATT, SNEGSKA (reference sequence). The V end lost 3 bases, the J end lost 2 bases, and 2 bases lay between the germline ends. This CDR3 spans 11 amino acids. The CDR3 region is CSASAGNTIYF. The CDR3 DNA follows: TGCAGTGCTAGCGCTGGAAACACCATATATTTT.

The chain couples TRBV13 to TRBJ2-3, with a tentative D call TRBD2 (5 bases). V was trimmed by 5 bases and J by 6 bases, leaving 18 bases between them. The CDR3 is 15 amino acids. The germline CDR1 and CDR2 sequences are PRHDT and FYEKMQ (reference sequence). As DNA, the CDR3 is TGTGCCAGCAGCCCGAGTGAGGACCGGAGGGATACGCAGTATTTT. Residues: CASSPSEDRRDTQYF.

This clone appeared once. The chain combines TRBV7-2 with TRBJ2-4, with a weak D call TRBD2 (5 bases). From germline, CDR1 is SGHTA and CDR2 FQGNSA. Trimming cost V 9 bases and J 0 bases, with 15 bases left between them. The CDR3 loop spans 15 amino acids. The CDR3: CASLKDGVAKNIQYF. DNA for the CDR3: TGTGCCAGTCTCAAAGACGGGGTAGCCAAAAACATTCAGTACTTC.

This chain links TRBV7-3 with TRBJ2-6, with 8 bases aligning to TRBD1. Germline V gives CDR1 SGHTA, CDR2 FQGTGA. The CDR3 sequence is 21 residues long. The V and J ends lost 1 base and 0 bases, in that order; junction bases with no gene match: 14. Written as DNA, the CDR3 is TGTGCCAGCAGCTTAAACACATTAACCGGGACAGGCGACTCTGGGGCCAACGTCCTGACTTTC. It specifies CASSLNTLTGTGDSGANVLTF. The complete variable domain, with remaining parts taken from reference TRBV7-3 and TRBJ2-6, reads GAGVSQTPSNKVTEKGKYVELRCDPISGHTALYWYRQSLGQGPEFLIYFQGTGAADDSGLPNDRFFAVRPEGSVSTLKIQRTERGDSAVYLCASSLNTLTGTGDSGANVLTFGAGSRLTVL.

The chain recombines TRBV6-4 with TRBJ1-5; possible D gene TRBD1, 5 bases. The CDR3 consists of 15 residues. The ends were cut back, 0 bases at V and 2 bases at J, with 8 bases in the middle. Looked up from germline, CDR1 is MRHNA and CDR2 is SNTAGT. The CDR3: CASSDSEGGNQPQHF. The CDR3 DNA reads TGTGCCAGCAGTGACTCGGAAGGGGGCAATCAGCCCCAGCATTTT.

This chain uses TRBV19 with TRBJ2-1; D possibly corresponds to TRBD2 (5 bases). Germline CDR1 LNHDA, CDR2 SQIVND (reference sequence). The CDR3 spans 15 residues. The V gene lost 10 bases and the J gene lost 1 base, with 17 bases spanning the gap. The CDR3 loop is CATRRGSQSYNEQFF. The CDR3 DNA reads TGTGCCACCAGGAGAGGGAGTCAGTCCTACAATGAGCAGTTCTTC.

With regard to this clone: One junction end does not reproduce the germline sequence, and a read error may be involved. This chain joins TRBV5-1 and TRBJ2-7; 7 bases align to TRBD2. CDR1 is SGHRS and CDR2 is YFSETQ in the germline V gene. The CDR3 is made up of 13 amino acids. The CDR3 region is CASRASGAELGFF. Written as DNA, the CDR3 is TGCGCCAGCCGTGCTAGCGGAGCTGAACTCGGTTTTTTC.

This rearrangement joins TRBV19 to TRBJ1-2; D possibly corresponds to TRBD1 (5 bases). Germline CDR1 and CDR2: LNHDA and SQIVND (reference sequence). The CDR3 covers 16 residues. V was cut by 3 bases and J by 3 bases, with 17 bases left in between. The CDR3 loop is CASSIRLEGSYYGYTF. CDR3 nucleotide sequence: TGTGCCAGTAGTATTCGGTTGGAGGGGTCCTACTATGGCTACACCTTC.

The CDR3 nucleotides are TGTGCCAGCAGTTTTTGGGGCCTAGAATTCCACGAGCAGTACTTC. Protein product: CASSFWGLEFHEQYF. The V gene is TRBV27, the J gene TRBJ2-7; D might be TRBD1 (5 bases). CDR3 size: 15 residues. Looked up from germline, CDR1 is MNHEY and CDR2 is SMNVEV (reference sequence). V dropped 3 bases and J dropped 5 bases, with 17 bases sitting between them.

The rearrangement joins TRBV5-1 to TRBJ2-2; 10 bases align to TRBD2. With V trimmed by 0 bases and J by 7 bases, 9 bases remained unmatched. The CDR3 sequence is 17 residues long. Germline CDR1 is SGHRS and CDR2 is YFSETQ. The CDR3 loop reads CASSLAASGSMGGELFF. The CDR3 bases are TGCGCCAGCAGCTTGGCCGCTAGCGGGAGTATGGGCGGGGAGCTGTTTTTT.

The chain carries TRBV5-6 and TRBJ2-5, with TRBD2 matching 11 bases. Germline values: CDR1 SGHDT, CDR2 YYEEEE. The CDR3 totals 16 residues. The trim removed 2 bases at V and 10 bases at J, leaving 13 bases unmatched. The CDR3 DNA reads as TGTGCCAGCAGCTTAGGAGTAGCGGGAGGGAGTACGTACCAGTACTTC. As protein: CASSLGVAGGSTYQYF.

The chain employs TRBV7-2 and TRBJ2-5; a weak D match, TRBD2 (6 bases). There are 14 residues in the CDR3. Germline CDR1 SGHTA, CDR2 FQGNSA. V dropped 5 bases and J dropped 2 bases, with 12 bases sitting between them. CDR3 loop: CASSQGLTQETQYF. CDR3 DNA sequence: TGTGCCAGCAGCCAGGGACTGACTCAAGAGACCCAGTACTTC.

The V gene is TRBV4-1, the J gene TRBJ2-7; 7 bases fit TRBD1. The CDR3 is 15 amino acids. With 4 bases clipped from V and 1 base from J, the junction kept 7 bases outside the gene matches. Germline loops: CDR1 MGHRA, CDR2 YSYEKL. For the CDR3, the DNA is TGCGCCAGCAGCCCCCGGACAGGTGCGTCCTACGAGCAGTACTTC. This gives the protein CASSPRTGASYEQYF.

This chain links TRBV28 with TRBJ2-7; perhaps TRBD1 as D (5 bases). This CDR3 is built from 13 residues. V shed 10 bases and J shed 2 bases, with 15 bases lying between them. Germline V gene data show CDR1 as MDHEN and CDR2 as SYDVKM. The CDR3 region has the DNA TGTGCCACAGGGAAAGCAGGGACCTACGAGCAGTACTTC. Encoded protein: CATGKAGTYEQYF.

The V call is TRBV4-3, the J call TRBJ2-1; TRBD2 agrees at 9 bases. V shed 0 bases, J shed 7 bases, and the junction held 10 bases outside the gene matches. Germline CDR1 LGHNA, CDR2 YSLEER. The CDR3 length is 17 residues. The CDR3 sequence: CASSQEFQGLALNEQFF. The CDR3, as DNA: TGCGCCAGCAGCCAAGAATTCCAGGGACTAGCTTTAAATGAGCAGTTCTTC.

V is TRBV21-1 and J is TRBJ1-5; the table assigns TRBD1, which was not confirmed against the DNA. TRBV21-1 is given as a pseudogene. This CDR3 comprises 18 residues. The chain's CDR3 is CASSKSLPGDRGDQPQHF. DNA of the CDR3: TGTGCCAGCAGCAAATCGCTCCCTGGAGACAGGGGTGATCAGCCCCAGCATTTT.

J is TRBJ2-1 and V is TRBV2, with 12 bases lining up with TRBD2. After removal of 8 bases from V and 10 bases from J, the junction contained 6 bases not matched to a gene. Germline lookup yields CDR1 SNHLY and CDR2 FYNNEI. This CDR3 spans 13 amino acids. Here the CDR3 DNA reads TGTGCCAGCTTTGTAGGACTAGCGGGAGAGCAGTTCTTC. Its translation is CASFVGLAGEQFF.

This clone has a handful of counts. This chain joins TRBV4-2 and TRBJ1-1, with no clear D. CDR3 length: 15 residues. Germline-derived CDR1 and CDR2 are LGHNA and YNFKEQ. The V end lost 4 bases, the J end lost 0 bases, and 12 bases lay between the germline ends. The CDR3 protein is CASSPNRQVNTEAFF. CDR3 bases: TGTGCCAGCAGCCCTAACCGCCAAGTGAACACTGAAGCTTTCTTT.

This chain links TRBV7-3 with TRBJ2-3; 9 bases are a match to TRBD2. V was pared by 2 bases and J by 5 bases, with 5 bases of the junction left unmatched. Germline V CDR1 and CDR2: SGHTA, FQGTGA. The CDR3 is made up of 15 amino acids. CDR3 bases: TGTGCCAGCAGCTTACTTAGCGGGAGTGGAGATACGCAGTATTTT. As protein: CASSLLSGSGDTQYF. Using reference TRBV7-3 and TRBJ2-3 for the parts outside the CDR3, the full variable domain is GAGVSQTPSNKVTEKGKYVELRCDPISGHTALYWYRQSLGQGPEFLIYFQGTGAADDSGLPNDRFFAVRPEGSVSTLKIQRTERGDSAVYLCASSLLSGSGDTQYFGPGTRLTVL.

V and J are TRBV2 and TRBJ1-5, with a weak D call TRBD1 (6 bases). V was trimmed by 6 bases and J by 8 bases, leaving 11 bases between them. The CDR3 loop spans 12 amino acids. In germline, CDR1 is SNHLY, CDR2 FYNNEI. In nucleotides, the CDR3 is TGTGCCAGCAGGCCCCAGGGGAAGCCCCAGCATTTT. As protein: CASRPQGKPQHF.